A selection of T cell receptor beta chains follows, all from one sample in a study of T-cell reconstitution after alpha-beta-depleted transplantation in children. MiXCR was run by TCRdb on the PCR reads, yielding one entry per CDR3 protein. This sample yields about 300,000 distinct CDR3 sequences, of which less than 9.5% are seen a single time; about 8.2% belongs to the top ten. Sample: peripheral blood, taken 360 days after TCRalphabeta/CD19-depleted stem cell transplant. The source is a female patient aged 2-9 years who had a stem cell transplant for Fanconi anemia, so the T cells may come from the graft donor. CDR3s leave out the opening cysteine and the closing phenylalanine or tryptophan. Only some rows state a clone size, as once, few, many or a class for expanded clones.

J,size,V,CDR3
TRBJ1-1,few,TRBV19,ASMLRGTEAF
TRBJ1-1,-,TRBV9,ASSREGVNTEAF
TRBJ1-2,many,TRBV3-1,ASSHSIGNGYT
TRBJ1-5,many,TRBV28,ASSPTGNQPQH
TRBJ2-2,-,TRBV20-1,SASKQGVPGELF
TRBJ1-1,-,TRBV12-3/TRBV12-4,ASSSGVTEAF
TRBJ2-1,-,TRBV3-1,ASSPLGLAFHNEQF
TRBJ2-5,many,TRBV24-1,ATPFRQNQETQY
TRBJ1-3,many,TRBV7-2,ASSFETLAGGNTIY
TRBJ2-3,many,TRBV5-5,ASSLGWTSGTIADTQY
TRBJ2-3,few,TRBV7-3,ASSLNTRGTDTQY
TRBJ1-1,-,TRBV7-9,ASSLGRGTGTEAF
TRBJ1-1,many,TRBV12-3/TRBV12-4,ASSLRAGVGNKAF
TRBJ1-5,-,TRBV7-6,ASSLGQGWDQPQH
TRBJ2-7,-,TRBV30,AWSDGTGDGYEQY
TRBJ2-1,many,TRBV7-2,ASSLALAGAYNEQF
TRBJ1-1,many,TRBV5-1,ASSLDSMNTEAF